This T cell receptor (beta chain) stems from a study of blood T cell repertoires in COVID-19. The overall study: The United States, Italy and Spain were the sources of the acute and convalescent COVID-19 samples. PBMCs, B-cell-depleted T cells, or T cells provided the cDNA or gDNA that made up the material.

The CDR3 covers 14 residues. The germline gives CDR1 MNHEY, CDR2 SVGAGI. V dropped 4 bases and J dropped 2; count of bases not matched to a gene: 2. Per the authors' pipeline: Amplified reference gene primers provided the basis for estimating nucleated cell counts. Clones were sequenced by immunoSEQ multiplex PCR, and TCRdb holds only the in-frame ones, with some missing. Clone size and the V and J calls come from that table; the DNA yielded D and trimming. The data show approximately 83,000 clones, with 85% seen just once and almost 3.5% held by the top ten. The sample comprised peripheral blood. The clonotype originates from a man aged 50 to 59 with acute or convalescent COVID-19. V usage is TRBV6-5 and J usage is TRBJ1-5, with TRBD1 matching over 7 bases. The CDR3 region is CASSLQGRNQPQHF. The DNA of the CDR3 is TGTGCCAGCAGTTTACAGGGGCGCAATCAGCCCCAGCATTTT.